What follows is one TCR beta chain and its context. Reverse transcription of 0.5 to 1 ug RNA was performed with random hexamers. The amplification used immunoSEQ multiplex PCR on TCR beta CDR3; it spanned 54 Vbeta and 13 Jbeta. Using its own MiXCR run on the immunoSEQ multiplex PCR reads, TCRdb lists one record per CDR3 protein. The data show over 130,000 distinct CDR3 sequences, 85% to 95% seen once. This specimen comes from a study of CD8 T cells in Susac syndrome. This CDR3 spans 13 amino acids. Germline CDR1 reads DFQATT; CDR2 reads SNEGSKA (reference sequence). Trimming took 1 base from V and 7 from J, leaving 10 bases between them.

The sequence derives from a human donor with Susac syndrome. The chain is built from TRBV20-1 and TRBJ2-2; D may correspond to TRBD1 or TRBD2 (5 bases each). Input material: CD4+ T cells from PBMCs. This chain's CDR3 is CSARGGRDGELFF. In DNA form, the CDR3 reads TGCAGTGCTAGAGGGGGGAGAGACGGGGAGCTGTTTTTT.